These T cell receptor beta chains were read from a single sample in a study of CD8 T cells in ankylosing spondylitis. TCRdb re-analysed the 5' RACE reads in MiXCR, keeping a single row per CDR3 protein. Altogether about 800,000 distinct CDR3 sequences are present, approximately 10% being singletons, with the ten largest covering approximately 0.46%. The sequenced material came from blood, either unsorted or a sorted T cell fraction (not recorded which). These receptors were obtained from a male donor with ankylosing spondylitis. Each CDR3 is given with its conserved first and last residue. Each record gives: clone size, V gene, D gene, J gene, CDR3 protein, CDR3 DNA. A D gene is named only where the DNA matches it firmly. Clone size is not always given. Where it is, it says once, few, many or a class for expanded clones.

clone_size: many; v_call: TRBV4-3; d_call: TRBD1; j_call: TRBJ2-2; cdr3_aa: CASSLLTGTDNTGELFF; cdr3_nt: TGCGCCAGCAGCCTCCTTACCGGGACAGATAACACCGGGGAGCTGTTTTTT
clone_size: .; v_call: TRBV2; d_call: .; j_call: TRBJ1-1; cdr3_aa: CATRQEMNTEAFF; cdr3_nt: TGTGCCACCCGACAGGAAATGAACACTGAAGCTTTCTTT
clone_size: .; v_call: TRBV6-2/TRBV6-3; d_call: .; j_call: TRBJ2-5; cdr3_aa: CASSKGLTGQETQYF; cdr3_nt: TGTGCCAGCAGCAAAGGGCTCACCGGCCAAGAGACCCAGTACTTC
clone_size: .; v_call: TRBV5-1; d_call: TRBD2; j_call: TRBJ2-2; cdr3_aa: CASSLGLAGATTGELFF; cdr3_nt: TGCGCCAGCAGCCTAGGACTAGCGGGGGCGACGACGGGGGAGCTGTTTTTT
clone_size: few; v_call: TRBV4-2; d_call: TRBD2; j_call: TRBJ2-7; cdr3_aa: CASSQVSGRGGYEQYF; cdr3_nt: TGTGCCAGCAGCCAGGTCTCTGGACGGGGGGGCTACGAGCAGTACTTC
clone_size: .; v_call: TRBV18; d_call: .; j_call: TRBJ2-2; cdr3_aa: CASSQLRDANRELFF; cdr3_nt: TGTGCCAGCTCACAACTCCGGGACGCTAACAGGGAGCTGTTTTTT
clone_size: .; v_call: TRBV20-1; d_call: TRBD1; j_call: TRBJ1-2; cdr3_aa: CSARSIYRGNYGYTF; cdr3_nt: TGCAGTGCTAGATCCATCTACAGGGGGAACTATGGCTACACCTTC
clone_size: .; v_call: TRBV18; d_call: TRBD1; j_call: TRBJ2-1; cdr3_aa: CASSGQGSSYNEQFF; cdr3_nt: TGTGCCAGCTCCGGACAGGGAAGCTCCTACAATGAGCAGTTCTTC
clone_size: few; v_call: TRBV20-1; d_call: TRBD1; j_call: TRBJ2-3; cdr3_aa: CSARGGDRGIDTQYF; cdr3_nt: TGCAGTGCTAGAGGAGGGGACAGGGGAATAGATACGCAGTATTTT
clone_size: .; v_call: TRBV5-1; d_call: .; j_call: TRBJ1-1; cdr3_aa: CASSLAGEQGTEAFF; cdr3_nt: TGCGCCAGCAGCTTGGCCGGGGAGCAAGGCACTGAAGCTTTCTTT
clone_size: few; v_call: TRBV20-1; d_call: TRBD2; j_call: TRBJ2-5; cdr3_aa: CSARAGLAIETQYF; cdr3_nt: TGCAGTGCTAGAGCGGGACTAGCGATCGAGACCCAGTACTTC
clone_size: .; v_call: TRBV6-6; d_call: TRBD1; j_call: TRBJ1-1; cdr3_aa: CATGQLNTEAFF; cdr3_nt: TGTGCCACGGGACAGTTGAACACTGAAGCTTTCTTT
clone_size: .; v_call: TRBV20-1; d_call: TRBD2; j_call: TRBJ2-3; cdr3_aa: CSASWAGGRTDTQYF; cdr3_nt: TGCAGTGCTAGCTGGGCGGGGGGCCGCACAGATACGCAGTATTTT
clone_size: few; v_call: TRBV29-1; d_call: .; j_call: TRBJ1-5; cdr3_aa: CSVVDGSPQHF; cdr3_nt: TGCAGCGTTGTGGATGGGTCGCCCCAGCATTTT
clone_size: .; v_call: TRBV5-1; d_call: TRBD2; j_call: TRBJ2-3; cdr3_aa: CASSPLAEYTDTQYF; cdr3_nt: TGCGCCAGCAGTCCACTAGCGGAGTACACAGATACGCAGTATTTT
clone_size: .; v_call: TRBV7-9; d_call: TRBD1; j_call: TRBJ2-3; cdr3_aa: CASSLTGRKDTQYF; cdr3_nt: TGTGCCAGCAGCTTGACAGGGAGAAAAGATACGCAGTATTTT
clone_size: many; v_call: TRBV6-4; d_call: .; j_call: TRBJ1-2; cdr3_aa: CASSVRYGDYGYTF; cdr3_nt: TGTGCCAGCAGTGTCCGCTACGGAGACTATGGCTACACCTTC
clone_size: .; v_call: TRBV18; d_call: .; j_call: TRBJ2-3; cdr3_aa: CASSPAGRGGTDTQYF; cdr3_nt: TGTGCCAGCTCTCCGGCGGGAAGGGGTGGCACAGATACGCAGTATTTT
clone_size: few; v_call: TRBV20-1; d_call: TRBD1; j_call: TRBJ2-1; cdr3_aa: CSARNRQGKNEQFF; cdr3_nt: TGCAGTGCTAGGAACCGACAGGGGAAGAATGAGCAGTTCTTC
clone_size: few; v_call: TRBV12-3/TRBV12-4; d_call: TRBD1; j_call: TRBJ1-6; cdr3_aa: CASSLDWTGINSPLHF; cdr3_nt: TGTGCCAGCAGTTTGGATTGGACAGGGATTAATTCACCCCTCCACTTT
clone_size: many; v_call: TRBV29-1; d_call: TRBD1; j_call: TRBJ1-1; cdr3_aa: CSVGQGDTEAFF; cdr3_nt: TGCAGCGTTGGCCAGGGGGACACTGAAGCTTTCTTT
clone_size: .; v_call: TRBV20-1; d_call: TRBD1; j_call: TRBJ1-1; cdr3_aa: CSARDRVHTEAFF; cdr3_nt: TGCAGTGCCCGGGACAGGGTACACACTGAAGCTTTCTTT
clone_size: .; v_call: TRBV6-1; d_call: TRBD1; j_call: TRBJ2-5; cdr3_aa: CASSQDRVLETQYF; cdr3_nt: TGTGCCAGCAGTCAGGACAGGGTCTTGGAGACCCAGTACTTC
clone_size: .; v_call: TRBV25-1; d_call: .; j_call: TRBJ2-3; cdr3_aa: CASSEARGTDTQYF; cdr3_nt: TGTGCCAGCAGTGAAGCTCGTGGTACAGATACGCAGTATTTT
clone_size: few; v_call: TRBV29-1; d_call: .; j_call: TRBJ1-4; cdr3_aa: CSVGGGGGEKLFF; cdr3_nt: TGCAGCGTTGGTGGGGGCGGCGGTGAAAAACTGTTTTTT
clone_size: few; v_call: TRBV7-2; d_call: .; j_call: TRBJ2-2; cdr3_aa: CASRKIKGNTGELFF; cdr3_nt: TGTGCCAGCAGGAAAATCAAAGGGAACACCGGGGAGCTGTTTTTT
clone_size: .; v_call: TRBV6-2/TRBV6-3; d_call: .; j_call: TRBJ2-7; cdr3_aa: CASSRGPGYEQYF; cdr3_nt: TGTGCCAGCAGTCGCGGACCCGGGTATGAGCAGTACTTC
clone_size: few; v_call: TRBV20-1; d_call: TRBD1; j_call: TRBJ1-1; cdr3_aa: CSARGDSRNTEAFF; cdr3_nt: TGCAGTGCTAGAGGGGACAGTAGGAACACTGAAGCTTTCTTT
clone_size: .; v_call: TRBV3-1; d_call: TRBD2; j_call: TRBJ2-1; cdr3_aa: CASSRGRLAGENEQFF; cdr3_nt: TGTGCCAGCAGCCGGGGCCGCCTAGCGGGAGAAAATGAGCAGTTCTTC
clone_size: few; v_call: TRBV12-3/TRBV12-4; d_call: TRBD2; j_call: TRBJ2-3; cdr3_aa: CASSRDLAGGTDTQYF; cdr3_nt: TGTGCCAGCAGTCGAGATTTAGCGGGGGGTACAGATACGCAGTATTTT
clone_size: many; v_call: TRBV5-1; d_call: TRBD1; j_call: TRBJ1-1; cdr3_aa: CASSSGTGAAEAFF; cdr3_nt: TGCGCCAGCAGCTCCGGGACAGGGGCCGCTGAAGCTTTCTTT
clone_size: many; v_call: TRBV20-1; d_call: .; j_call: TRBJ1-6; cdr3_aa: CSAPTTGGYNSPLHF; cdr3_nt: TGCAGTGCCCCGACCACTGGGGGCTATAATTCACCCCTCCACTTT
clone_size: .; v_call: TRBV4-2; d_call: .; j_call: TRBJ1-1; cdr3_aa: CASSQDFGSRNTEAFF; cdr3_nt: TGTGCCAGCAGCCAAGATTTTGGCAGTCGGAACACTGAAGCTTTCTTT
clone_size: .; v_call: TRBV27; d_call: TRBD2; j_call: TRBJ2-2; cdr3_aa: CASSPIGLASLTGELFF; cdr3_nt: TGTGCCAGCAGTCCCATCGGACTAGCGAGTCTTACCGGGGAGCTGTTTTTT
clone_size: .; v_call: TRBV28; d_call: .; j_call: TRBJ2-7; cdr3_aa: CASTPGASYEQYF; cdr3_nt: TGTGCCAGCACCCCAGGGGCATCCTACGAGCAGTACTTC
clone_size: .; v_call: TRBV21-1; d_call: .; j_call: TRBJ1-5; cdr3_aa: CASSKRHGGLNQPQHF; cdr3_nt: TGTGCCAGCAGCAAGAGGCATGGGGGGCTTAATCAGCCCCAGCATTTT
clone_size: .; v_call: TRBV4-3; d_call: TRBD1; j_call: TRBJ2-7; cdr3_aa: CAISQKRPAGTGPYEQYF; cdr3_nt: TGCGCCATCAGCCAAAAACGTCCAGCCGGGACAGGACCCTACGAGCAGTACTTC
clone_size: .; v_call: TRBV20-1; d_call: TRBD1; j_call: TRBJ2-7; cdr3_aa: CSAPGTGSYEQYF; cdr3_nt: TGCAGTGCTCCCGGGACAGGTTCCTACGAGCAGTACTTC
clone_size: .; v_call: TRBV4-2; d_call: .; j_call: TRBJ1-3; cdr3_aa: CASSQDRAGPGNTIYF; cdr3_nt: TGTGCCAGCAGCCAAGATCGGGCCGGGCCCGGAAACACCATATATTTT
clone_size: .; v_call: TRBV2; d_call: .; j_call: TRBJ1-6; cdr3_aa: CASSWDFPSNNSPLHF; cdr3_nt: TGTGCCAGCAGTTGGGACTTCCCGAGCAATAATTCACCCCTCCACTTT
clone_size: few; v_call: TRBV10-3; d_call: TRBD2; j_call: TRBJ2-3; cdr3_aa: CAISRTSGGAFADTQYF; cdr3_nt: TGTGCCATCAGTAGGACTAGCGGGGGGGCCTTCGCAGATACGCAGTATTTT
clone_size: many; v_call: TRBV29-1; d_call: TRBD1; j_call: TRBJ2-3; cdr3_aa: CSVRTGWSTDTQYF; cdr3_nt: TGCAGCGTGAGGACAGGGTGGAGCACAGATACGCAGTATTTT
clone_size: .; v_call: TRBV29-1; d_call: TRBD2; j_call: TRBJ2-3; cdr3_aa: CSVAASGSLVPTDTQYF; cdr3_nt: TGCAGCGTTGCGGCTAGCGGGAGTTTGGTCCCCACAGATACGCAGTATTTT
clone_size: few; v_call: TRBV29-1; d_call: .; j_call: TRBJ1-1; cdr3_aa: CSVEDDGAAFF; cdr3_nt: TGCAGCGTTGAAGATGATGGCGCGGCTTTCTTT
clone_size: .; v_call: TRBV5-1; d_call: .; j_call: TRBJ2-2; cdr3_aa: CASSPKTTGFGELFF; cdr3_nt: TGCGCCAGCAGCCCGAAAACTACAGGGTTTGGGGAGCTGTTTTTT